This T cell receptor (beta chain) came from a study of OX40 agonist ivuxolimab in advanced cancers. Study-wide context: The costimulatory receptor OX40 (CD134) was targeted by ivuxolimab, a fully human IgG2 agonistic monoclonal antibody. The monotherapy dose-escalation portion (N ≈ 56 patients) of the phase I ivuxolimab trial is reported in the paper. Among the roughly 50 dose-escalation patients, some 20 had hepatocellular carcinoma, roughly 15 melanoma, 9 renal cell carcinoma and 9 head and neck cancer. Patients were allowed to have had prior anti-PD-1, anti-PD-L1 or anti-CTLA-4 therapy, and 30% to 40% of the dose-escalation patients had previously received checkpoint inhibitors. The dose-escalation cohort was 82.7% male with a mean age of about 65 years, ranging from roughly 20 to 85. Intravenous ivuxolimab was administered to patients every 2 weeks at six dose levels: 0.01, 0.1, 0.3, 1.5, 3 and 10 mg/kg. The point of sequencing TCRbeta in the periphery was to test whether ivuxolimab changed TCR sequence diversity and drove clonal T-cell expansion. Partial responses occurred in three dose-escalation patients, of whom one had hepatocellular carcinoma and two had cutaneous melanoma.

CDR1 and CDR2, per the germline V gene, are MNHEY and SVGAGI. Taken from cysteine to phenylalanine, the CDR3 has 13 residues. Only the CDR3 DNA is retained, 39 bases long and in frame from the first base. V has 6 bases trimmed and J has 5 bases trimmed; junction bases matching no gene number 4. For sequencing of the TCRbeta CDR3 region, genomic DNA was extracted from the sorted cells. The immunoSEQ Assay was used for sequencing of TCRbeta CDR3 regions. TCRdb took over this immuneACCESS table, retaining in-frame rearrangements with V and J assigned. Such tables are incomplete; in checked studies, under half of the missing clones stem from an unresolved V gene, and the remainder is unexplained. Across this sample there are 39,000 or so clones, with around 92% seen only once. The top ten clones comprise around 0.5% of the sample. Overall study results and their limits: Clonal expansion of both CD4+ and CD8+ blood T cells was observed from baseline to week 6 at doses 0.1 to 3.0 mg/kg. In the 0.1-3.0 mg/kg groups, partial responders had among the lowest normalized peripheral clonal expansion, particularly in CD8+ T cells. Low levels of normalized T-cell clonal expansion were also seen in some patients who did not respond. Which antigens the clonally expanded peripheral T cells were specific for was not determined. On average, CD8+ T cells showed more expanded clones than CD4+ T cells after ivuxolimab.

Patients with a history of autoimmune disease or receiving systemic immunosuppression were excluded from the trial. Peripheral blood for TCR sequencing was collected from all dose cohorts at baseline, on cycle 4 day 1, and on cycle 7 day 1. The samples were taken from a phase I, first-in-human, multicenter, open-label dose-escalation trial of ivuxolimab. Adults with locally advanced or metastatic melanoma, renal cell, hepatocellular, or head and neck squamous cell carcinoma were enrolled in the trial. Before TCR sequencing, CD4+ T cells and CD8+ T cells from peripheral blood were sorted into separate populations. Details on this clone: What this receptor recognizes is not known. Per-base quality was not reported, and no clone a single base away is much larger than it.

This sequence originates from an adult with an advanced solid tumor such as melanoma, head and neck, liver or kidney cancer. Recombination connected TRBV6-5 to TRBJ1-1, and 9 bases in between align with TRBD1. Sequenced material: CD4+ or CD8+ T cells sorted from blood, taken in a trial of the OX40 agonist ivuxolimab. The CDR3 corresponds to CASRIDRGTEAFF. In nucleotides, the sequence is TGTGCCAGCAGGATCGACAGGGGGACTGAAGCTTTCTTT.